These T cell receptor beta chains were read from a single sample in a study of blood T cells in healthy people across ages. TCRdb recomputed calls from the 5' RACE reads with MiXCR, one row per CDR3 protein. The sample lists hundreds of thousands of distinct CDR3 sequences, around 26% occurring once. Specimen: blood. These receptors all come from a woman of 80 years or more in good health. Each CDR3 is given with its conserved first and last residue. The D gene is left open where the match is weak. Some rows mark clone size as missing; the rest say once, few, many or name a class of expanded clone.

D gene	V gene	J gene	clone size	CDR3 protein	CDR3 DNA
NA	TRBV9	TRBJ1-4	NA	CASSVEGRGGEKLFF	TGTGCCAGCAGCGTAGAGGGCAGGGGAGGCGAAAAACTGTTTTTT
NA	TRBV27	TRBJ1-1	few	CASHRAKVTEAFF	TGTGCCTCCCATCGGGCAAAGGTAACTGAAGCTTTCTTT
NA	TRBV7-9	TRBJ1-2	NA	CASSRTGPDGYTF	TGTGCCAGCAGCCGGACGGGACCAGATGGCTACACCTTC
NA	TRBV18	TRBJ1-1	NA	CASSPPPRNTEAFF	TGTGCCAGCTCACCACCTCCCAGGAACACTGAAGCTTTCTTT
TRBD2	TRBV4-1	TRBJ2-7	NA	CASSQGPSGSSYNEQYF	TGCGCCAGCAGCCAAGGGCCTAGCGGTTCCTCCTACAATGAGCAGTACTTC
NA	TRBV20-1	TRBJ1-1	few	CSARDGTMGTEAFF	TGCAGTGCTAGAGATGGGACGATGGGCACTGAAGCTTTCTTT
NA	TRBV5-4	TRBJ2-5	many	CASSFARGSRETQYF	TGTGCCAGCAGCTTCGCCCGGGGTTCGAGGGAGACCCAGTACTTC
NA	TRBV9	TRBJ2-1	NA	CASSVVEGPQFF	TGTGCCAGCAGCGTAGTGGAAGGACCCCAGTTCTTC
TRBD2	TRBV15	TRBJ2-1	NA	CATRLAGVRDNEQFF	TGTGCCACCCGACTAGCGGGAGTAAGAGACAATGAGCAGTTCTTC
NA	TRBV20-1	TRBJ2-5	many	CSASSQKIQETQYF	TGCAGTGCTAGTTCCCAGAAGATCCAAGAGACCCAGTACTTC
NA	TRBV21-1	TRBJ2-1	many	CASSPRSGGYYNEQFF	TGTGCCAGCAGCCCTCGTAGCGGGGGCTATTACAATGAGCAGTTCTTC
NA	TRBV4-3	TRBJ2-6	NA	CASSQEGVATGANVLTF	TGCGCCAGCAGCCAAGAAGGGGTCGCTACTGGGGCCAACGTCCTGACTTTC
NA	TRBV14	TRBJ1-3	NA	CASSQEIPRNTIYF	TGTGCCAGCAGCCAAGAGATTCCGAGGAACACCATATATTTT
TRBD2	TRBV20-1	TRBJ2-3	NA	CSARLAGTTDTQYF	TGCAGTGCTAGGCTAGCGGGGACCACAGATACGCAGTATTTT
NA	TRBV20-1	TRBJ1-2	NA	CSKTGPPAGGYTF	TGCAGTAAAACGGGACCTCCCGCAGGGGGCTACACCTTC
TRBD2	TRBV3-1	TRBJ2-3	few	CASSLRTRLHRTPLDTQYF	TGTGCCAGCAGCCTCCGGACTAGGTTACATCGAACGCCGCTTGATACGCAGTATTTT
NA	TRBV7-2	TRBJ2-5	NA	CASSLNRAYQETQYF	TGTGCCAGCAGCTTAAACAGAGCCTACCAAGAGACCCAGTACTTC
TRBD2	TRBV20-1	TRBJ2-5	many	CSVILGLAGLQETQYF	TGCAGTGTTATCCTTGGACTAGCGGGACTTCAAGAGACCCAGTACTTC
NA	TRBV6-2/TRBV6-3	TRBJ1-2	few	CASSYALYGHTF	TGTGCCAGCAGTTACGCCCTGTATGGCCACACCTTC
TRBD2	TRBV6-5	TRBJ2-7	NA	CASSYAEVAGYEQYF	TGTGCCAGCAGTTACGCTGAAGTAGCGGGATACGAGCAGTACTTC
NA	TRBV7-2	TRBJ2-5	many	CASSPRRVQETQYF	TGTGCCAGCAGCCCCAGACGCGTCCAAGAGACCCAGTACTTC
NA	TRBV7-2	TRBJ1-5	few	CASSLVPDQHGQPQHF	TGTGCCAGCAGCTTAGTGCCAGACCAGCACGGGCAGCCCCAGCATTTT
TRBD1	TRBV7-2	TRBJ1-4	many	CASSPGTGVNEKLFF	TGTGCCAGCAGCCCGGGGACAGGGGTTAATGAAAAACTGTTTTTT
NA	TRBV6-2/TRBV6-3	TRBJ1-5	NA	CASSSYGNQPQHF	TGTGCCAGCAGTTCATACGGCAATCAGCCCCAGCATTTT
TRBD1	TRBV7-2	TRBJ1-5	many	CASSWDRVSNQPQHF	TGTGCCAGCAGCTGGGACAGGGTAAGCAATCAGCCCCAGCATTTT
TRBD1	TRBV3-1	TRBJ2-7	NA	CASSLGQGGSGPYEQYF	TGTGCCAGCAGCCTGGGACAGGGGGGGAGCGGACCCTACGAGCAGTACTTC
NA	TRBV15	TRBJ2-2	NA	CATSSRQQANTGELCF	TGTGCCACCAGCAGCCGGCAGCAAGCGAACACCGGGGAGCTGTGTTTT
NA	TRBV7-2	TRBJ1-5	NA	CASSSGALNNQPLHF	TGTGCCAGCAGCTCTGGGGCCCTGAACAATCAGCCCCTGCATTTT
NA	TRBV2	TRBJ1-5	NA	CASSEIVGAGVRQPQHF	TGTGCCAGCAGTGAAATAGTAGGGGCGGGAGTCCGTCAGCCCCAGCATTTT
NA	TRBV20-1	TRBJ1-2	few	CSAKDSYGYTF	TGCAGTGCGAAAGACAGTTATGGCTACACCTTC
TRBD1	TRBV4-3	TRBJ2-1	few	CASSRRQGAGNEQFF	TGCGCCAGCAGCCGCCGACAGGGGGCGGGCAATGAGCAGTTCTTC
NA	TRBV5-1	TRBJ1-2	NA	CASSKTENYGYTF	TGCGCCAGCAGCAAAACAGAAAACTATGGCTACACCTTC
NA	TRBV5-4	TRBJ2-7	NA	CASSLERGVYEQYF	TGTGCCAGCAGCTTGGAAAGGGGGGTCTACGAGCAGTACTTC
TRBD2	TRBV7-2	TRBJ2-1	many	CASSKAGGRSHEQFF	TGTGCCAGCAGCAAAGCGGGGGGCCGCTCCCATGAGCAGTTCTTC
NA	TRBV9	TRBJ2-7	few	CAGSKSGTEAQYF	TGTGCCGGCAGCAAGAGCGGTACTGAGGCCCAGTACTTC
NA	TRBV27	TRBJ1-2	few	CASSPRARAVIYGYTF	TGTGCCAGCAGTCCCCGGGCCCGGGCCGTGATCTATGGCTACACCTTC
TRBD1	TRBV30	TRBJ2-3	few	CAWGTGANTDTQYF	TGTGCCTGGGGGACAGGGGCTAACACAGATACGCAGTATTTT
NA	TRBV4-3	TRBJ1-2	many	CASSQGFQAIYGYTF	TGCGCCAGCAGCCAAGGGTTTCAGGCAATCTATGGCTACACCTTC
NA	TRBV3-1	TRBJ2-7	many	CASSQANQGAHEQYF	TGTGCCAGCAGCCAAGCGAATCAGGGCGCCCACGAGCAGTACTTC
TRBD2	TRBV7-2	TRBJ2-1	many	CASSLTVLAVGDEQFF	TGTGCCAGCAGCTTAACGGTTCTAGCGGTCGGGGATGAGCAGTTCTTC
NA	TRBV7-2	TRBJ1-4	NA	CASSLGGLLGEKLFF	TGTGCCAGCAGCTTAGGAGGTCTCCTGGGGGAAAAACTGTTTTTT
TRBD1	TRBV6-6	TRBJ1-2	few	CASSNDRDRVHYGYTF	TGTGCCAGCAGTAACGACAGGGATAGGGTACATTATGGCTACACCTTC
TRBD2	TRBV20-1	TRBJ2-7	NA	CSARLADSYEQYF	TGCAGTGCGCGACTAGCCGACTCCTACGAGCAGTACTTC
TRBD1	TRBV5-7	TRBJ1-1	few	CASSSPGQGVVTAEAFF	TGTGCCAGCAGCTCTCCGGGACAGGGGGTGGTGACGGCTGAAGCTTTCTTT
NA	TRBV6-2/TRBV6-3	TRBJ1-5	NA	CASSYLSGRQPQHF	TGTGCCAGCAGTTACTTATCGGGACGGCAGCCCCAGCATTTT
TRBD1	TRBV6-1	TRBJ2-7	many	CAITDRGPYEQYF	TGTGCCATCACGGACAGGGGCCCCTACGAGCAGTACTTC
NA	TRBV30	TRBJ2-3	NA	CAWIGDRSTDTQYF	TGTGCCTGGATTGGGGACCGTAGCACAGATACGCAGTATTTT
NA	TRBV5-1	TRBJ1-4	many	CASSLGAREKLFF	TGCGCCAGCAGCTTGGGAGCCCGGGAAAAACTGTTTTTT
NA	TRBV5-5	TRBJ1-2	NA	CASSFWGGGYTF	TGTGCCAGCAGCTTCTGGGGGGGTGGCTACACCTTC
TRBD2	TRBV6-1	TRBJ2-7	NA	CASSPQGGNEQYF	TGTGCCAGCAGTCCCCAGGGAGGGAACGAGCAGTACTTC